This T cell receptor (beta chain) is from a study of T cell responses to AZD1222 COVID-19 vaccine. Study-wide results and caveats: Spike-specific TCR breadth and depth were elevated following two AZD1222 doses. Sampling captured repertoires only after the peak T cell response.

About this clone: Its matching antigen is unknown.

The V and J ends lost 1 base and 2 bases respectively, with 9 bases between them. This CDR3 is built from 14 residues. CDR1 SGHVS and CDR2 FQNEAQ come from the germline V gene. The repertoire was sequenced with immunoSEQ multiplex PCR; TCRdb's copy has only in-frame clones and lacks some. The repertoire holds some 200,000 clones, with approximately 91% as singletons. This receptor was obtained from an adult in good health. Sequenced here: peripheral blood, sampled on day 0 of AZD1222 vaccination. The rearrangement links TRBV7-8 to TRBJ2-7; D perhaps matches TRBD1 (6 bases). The CDR3 DNA reads TGTGCCAGCAGCTTAGGGTCAGGGGCCTACGAGCAGTACTTC. Residues: CASSLGSGAYEQYF.